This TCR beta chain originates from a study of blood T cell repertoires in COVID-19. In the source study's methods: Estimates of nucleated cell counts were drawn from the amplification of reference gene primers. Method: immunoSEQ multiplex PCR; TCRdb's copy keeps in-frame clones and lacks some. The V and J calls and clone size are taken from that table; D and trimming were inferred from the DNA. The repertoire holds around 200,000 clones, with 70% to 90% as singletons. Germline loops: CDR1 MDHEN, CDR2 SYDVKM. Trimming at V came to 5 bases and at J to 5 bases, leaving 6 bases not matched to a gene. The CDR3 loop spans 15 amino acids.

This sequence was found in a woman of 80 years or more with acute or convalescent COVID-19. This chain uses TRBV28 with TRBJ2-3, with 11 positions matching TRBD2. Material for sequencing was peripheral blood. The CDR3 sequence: CASSVAGGRGDTQYF. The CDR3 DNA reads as TGTGCCAGCAGTGTAGCGGGAGGGCGCGGAGATACGCAGTATTTT.